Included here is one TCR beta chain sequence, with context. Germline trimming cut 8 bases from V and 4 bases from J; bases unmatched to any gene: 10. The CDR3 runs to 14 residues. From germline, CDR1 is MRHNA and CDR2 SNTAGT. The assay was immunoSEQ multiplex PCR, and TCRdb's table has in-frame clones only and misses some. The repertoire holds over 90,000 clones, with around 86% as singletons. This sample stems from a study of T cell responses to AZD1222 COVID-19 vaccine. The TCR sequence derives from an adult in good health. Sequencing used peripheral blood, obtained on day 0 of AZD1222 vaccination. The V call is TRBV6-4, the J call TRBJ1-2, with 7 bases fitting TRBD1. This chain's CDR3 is CASAQGSGGYGYTF. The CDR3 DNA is TGTGCCAGCGCACAGGGGTCGGGAGGCTATGGCTACACCTTC.